This TCR beta chain came from a study of cytomegalovirus exposure and HLA in healthy donors. General observations from the study: When presence/absence was analysed, sequencing depth was taken to be roughly uniform across donors. An analysis that came later showed most CMV-associated TCR beta chains appearing HLA-restricted. Researchers reported that a few CMV-associated chains were confirmed in vitro as CMV antigen-specific.

Germline V lookup: CDR1 SGHDT, CDR2 YYEEEE. V lost 0 bases, J lost 4 bases, and 25 bases lay in between. CDR3 length: 19 residues. The primer mix had 60 Vbeta and 13 Jbeta primers. The protocol was immunoSEQ multiplex PCR, while the TCRdb copy is restricted to in-frame clones and leaves out a portion. This repertoire shows nearly 110,000 clones, 60% to 80% found once; its top ten account for approximately 2%. As regards this clone: Its target is unknown.

Sequenced input: PBMCs. The rearrangement joins TRBV5-6 to TRBJ1-1; D is possibly TRBD1 (6 bases). The clonotype was recovered from a man between 18 and 35 years old in good health and CMV-seronegative. The CDR3 spells CASSLDIRARGRGATEAFF. In DNA form, the CDR3 reads TGTGCCAGCAGCTTGGATATCCGAGCGCGCGGACGGGGGGCCACTGAAGCTTTCTTT.